The sequence of this TCR beta chain was determined in a study of cytomegalovirus exposure and HLA in healthy donors. Study-wide findings and caveats: An observed cluster of highly shared sequence variants was recorded as a likely sequencing artifact.

V lost 1 base and J lost 4, with 5 bases in between. This CDR3 comprises 12 residues. Germline loops: CDR1 GTSNPN, CDR2 SVGIG (reference sequence). About this clone: Its specificity is unknown.

13 Jbeta primers and 60 Vbeta primers were used for the PCR. The table came from immunoSEQ multiplex PCR; TCRdb's copy has only in-frame clones and leaves some out. The sample yields approximately 240,000 clones, 77% seen once. The origin of this receptor is a woman aged 60 to 75 in good health and CMV-seropositive. The rearrangement joins TRBV30 to TRBJ1-3; D call uncertain. The sequenced sample was PBMCs. The CDR3 coding sequence is TGTGCCTGGAGTGGTCTAGGAAACACCATATATTTT. Its translation: CAWSGLGNTIYF.